The rows below give T cell receptor beta chains drawn from one sample of a study of blood T cell repertoires in COVID-19. Produced via immunoSEQ multiplex PCR; TCRdb's table is partial and in-frame only. The table includes 150,000 or so clones, 80% to 85% detected once. Material: PBMCs or T cells enriched from blood (not recorded which). These receptors were taken from a woman in her sixties or seventies who had recovered from COVID-19. Each CDR3 is given with its conserved first and last residue. The D gene is left open where the match is weak. Clone size is not always given. Where it is, it says once, few, many or a class for expanded clones.

cdr3_aa: CASSLALGGRRYVNEQFF
cdr3_nt: TGTGCCAGCAGCTTAGCGCTTGGCGGGAGGAGATATGTCAATGAGCAGTTCTTC
v_call: TRBV7-2
j_call: TRBJ2-1
d_call: TRBD2
clone_size: .

cdr3_aa: CASSPQGRSGETQYF
cdr3_nt: TGTGCCAGCTCTCCACAGGGGAGGAGTGGAGAGACCCAGTACTTC
v_call: TRBV18
j_call: TRBJ2-5
d_call: .
clone_size: .

cdr3_aa: CASSADRGYEVVLAGELFF
cdr3_nt: TGCGCCAGCAGCGCAGACAGGGGTTATGAAGTAGTTTTGGCCGGGGAGCTGTTTTTT
v_call: TRBV5-1
j_call: TRBJ2-2
d_call: TRBD1
clone_size: .

cdr3_aa: CASSFSGGATDTQYF
cdr3_nt: TGTGCCAGCAGCTTTAGCGGGGGGGCCACAGATACGCAGTATTTT
v_call: TRBV7-3
j_call: TRBJ2-3
d_call: TRBD2
clone_size: .

cdr3_aa: CASNPGGRASEQYF
cdr3_nt: TGTGCCAGCAACCCGGGGGGGCGGGCCAGCGAGCAGTACTTC
v_call: TRBV2
j_call: TRBJ2-7
d_call: TRBD2
clone_size: .

cdr3_aa: CAGSGFWRGELFF
cdr3_nt: TGTGCCGGATCGGGGTTCTGGCGGGGGGAGCTGTTTTTT
v_call: TRBV24-1
j_call: TRBJ2-2
d_call: .
clone_size: .

cdr3_aa: CATSLGTASNQPQHF
cdr3_nt: TGTGCCACCAGCCTCGGGACAGCTAGCAATCAGCCCCAGCATTTT
v_call: TRBV15
j_call: TRBJ1-5
d_call: TRBD1
clone_size: few

cdr3_aa: CASSQTTGAREKLFF
cdr3_nt: TGTGCCAGCAGCCAGACAACAGGGGCGCGAGAAAAACTGTTTTTT
v_call: TRBV2
j_call: TRBJ1-4
d_call: TRBD1
clone_size: .

cdr3_aa: CASSFGGASTDTQYF
cdr3_nt: TGTGCCAGCAGCTTCGGAGGTGCTAGCACAGATACGCAGTATTTT
v_call: TRBV5-4
j_call: TRBJ2-3
d_call: .
clone_size: .

cdr3_aa: CAWESPGGSRPQFF
cdr3_nt: TGTGCCTGGGAGTCCCCTGGCGGGAGTAGACCCCAGTTCTTC
v_call: TRBV30
j_call: TRBJ2-1
d_call: TRBD2
clone_size: few

cdr3_aa: CASSLDGSYNEQFF
cdr3_nt: TGTGCCAGCAGCTTAGACGGCTCCTACAATGAGCAGTTCTTC
v_call: TRBV7-9
j_call: TRBJ2-1
d_call: .
clone_size: .

cdr3_aa: CASSLYTGELFF
cdr3_nt: TGTGCCAGCTCACTATACACCGGGGAGCTGTTTTTT
v_call: TRBV18
j_call: TRBJ2-2
d_call: .
clone_size: few

cdr3_aa: CASSMDRVDGYTF
cdr3_nt: TGTGCCAGCAGCATGGACAGGGTAGATGGCTACACCTTC
v_call: TRBV5-8
j_call: TRBJ1-2
d_call: TRBD1
clone_size: .

cdr3_aa: CASSLFSSNEQFF
cdr3_nt: TGTGCCAGCAGTTTATTCTCCTCCAATGAGCAGTTCTTC
v_call: TRBV12-3/TRBV12-4
j_call: TRBJ2-1
d_call: .
clone_size: .

cdr3_aa: CASKKGSGGYTF
cdr3_nt: TGTGCCAGCAAGAAGGGGTCTGGTGGCTACACCTTC
v_call: TRBV27
j_call: TRBJ1-2
d_call: .
clone_size: .

cdr3_aa: CASRAGAGMNTEAFF
cdr3_nt: TGTGCCAGCAGAGCAGGGGCTGGAATGAACACTGAAGCTTTCTTT
v_call: TRBV2
j_call: TRBJ1-1
d_call: .
clone_size: .

cdr3_aa: CASSQDPSRGGTQYF
cdr3_nt: TGTGCCAGCAGCCAGGACCCTTCCCGGGGGGGGACCCAGTACTTC
v_call: TRBV14
j_call: TRBJ2-5
d_call: TRBD2
clone_size: .

cdr3_aa: CATSDSGLAGNEQFF
cdr3_nt: TGTGCCACCAGTGATTCGGGACTAGCGGGCAATGAGCAGTTCTTC
v_call: TRBV24-1
j_call: TRBJ2-1
d_call: TRBD2
clone_size: once

cdr3_aa: CASTLDSLYEQYF
cdr3_nt: TGTGCCAGCACTCTGGACAGTCTCTACGAGCAGTACTTC
v_call: TRBV2
j_call: TRBJ2-7
d_call: .
clone_size: once

cdr3_aa: CASSQDVGSGGYTF
cdr3_nt: TGTGCCAGCAGCCAAGATGTAGGGTCGGGAGGCTACACCTTC
v_call: TRBV4-2
j_call: TRBJ1-2
d_call: .
clone_size: .

cdr3_aa: CASSSGREGPSTGELFF
cdr3_nt: TGTGCCAGTAGTAGTGGGCGGGAGGGCCCCAGCACCGGGGAGCTGTTTTTT
v_call: TRBV19
j_call: TRBJ2-2
d_call: TRBD2
clone_size: .

cdr3_aa: CASSYRGREKLFF
cdr3_nt: TGTGCCAGCAGCTACAGGGGAAGGGAAAAACTGTTTTTT
v_call: TRBV27
j_call: TRBJ1-4
d_call: TRBD1
clone_size: .

cdr3_aa: CASSRGRGDLEEAFF
cdr3_nt: TGTGCCAGCTCACGAGGGAGAGGTGATCTGGAAGAAGCTTTCTTT
v_call: TRBV18
j_call: TRBJ1-1
d_call: .
clone_size: .

cdr3_aa: CASKVGSGPQHF
cdr3_nt: TGTGCCAGCAAGGTCGGCAGCGGGCCCCAGCATTTT
v_call: TRBV28
j_call: TRBJ1-5
d_call: .
clone_size: .

cdr3_aa: CASSSSTGTGVGYTF
cdr3_nt: TGTGCCAGTAGTTCCTCAACCGGGACAGGGGTTGGCTACACCTTC
v_call: TRBV19
j_call: TRBJ1-2
d_call: TRBD1
clone_size: .

cdr3_aa: CASSLKGQGYTGELFF
cdr3_nt: TGTGCCAGCAGCCTGAAGGGACAGGGGTACACCGGGGAGCTGTTTTTT
v_call: TRBV27
j_call: TRBJ2-2
d_call: TRBD1
clone_size: .

cdr3_aa: CASSRRTSGRGDTQYF
cdr3_nt: TGTGCCAGCAGCCGTCGGACTAGCGGGAGGGGCGATACGCAGTATTTT
v_call: TRBV11-2
j_call: TRBJ2-3
d_call: TRBD2
clone_size: .

cdr3_aa: CASTRGGLPYNEQFF
cdr3_nt: TGTGCCAGTACCCGTGGGGGCCTCCCCTACAATGAGCAGTTCTTC
v_call: TRBV19
j_call: TRBJ2-1
d_call: .
clone_size: .

cdr3_aa: CASSGQGTINSPLHF
cdr3_nt: TGTGCCAGCTCTGGACAGGGAACTATCAATTCACCCCTCCACTTT
v_call: TRBV5-6
j_call: TRBJ1-6
d_call: TRBD1
clone_size: .

cdr3_aa: CASSVASGRGNNEQFF
cdr3_nt: TGTGCCAGCAGCGTAGCCTCTGGGCGGGGAAACAATGAGCAGTTCTTC
v_call: TRBV9
j_call: TRBJ2-1
d_call: .
clone_size: .

cdr3_aa: CASSLEPTNEKLFF
cdr3_nt: TGTGCCAGCAGCTTAGAGCCAACTAATGAAAAACTGTTTTTT
v_call: TRBV7-8
j_call: TRBJ1-4
d_call: .
clone_size: .

cdr3_aa: CASKIQGTGGSDTQYF
cdr3_nt: TGCGCCAGCAAGATCCAAGGGACAGGGGGCTCAGATACGCAGTATTTT
v_call: TRBV5-1
j_call: TRBJ2-3
d_call: TRBD1
clone_size: few

cdr3_aa: CASSQESTDTQYF
cdr3_nt: TGTGCCAGCAGCCAGGAGAGCACAGATACGCAGTATTTT
v_call: TRBV3-1/TRBV3-2
j_call: TRBJ2-3
d_call: .
clone_size: .

cdr3_aa: CASSQQGSLYNEQFF
cdr3_nt: TGCGCCAGCAGCCAACAGGGGTCCCTCTACAATGAGCAGTTCTTC
v_call: TRBV4-1
j_call: TRBJ2-1
d_call: .
clone_size: few

cdr3_aa: CSVDGGTSGYNEQFF
cdr3_nt: TGCAGCGTTGACGGCGGGACTAGCGGTTACAATGAGCAGTTCTTC
v_call: TRBV29-1
j_call: TRBJ2-1
d_call: TRBD2
clone_size: .

cdr3_aa: CASSSGLQATNEKLFF
cdr3_nt: TGCGCCAGCAGCTCAGGACTACAGGCAACTAATGAAAAACTGTTTTTT
v_call: TRBV5-1
j_call: TRBJ1-4
d_call: .
clone_size: once

cdr3_aa: CASSLREDYGYTF
cdr3_nt: TGTGCCAGCAGTTTGAGGGAGGACTATGGCTACACCTTC
v_call: TRBV6-5
j_call: TRBJ1-2
d_call: .
clone_size: .

cdr3_aa: CASSEGELYGYTF
cdr3_nt: TGTGCCAGCAGTGAAGGAGAGTTGTATGGCTACACCTTC
v_call: TRBV2
j_call: TRBJ1-2
d_call: .
clone_size: few

cdr3_aa: CASSLSDRGRSPLHF
cdr3_nt: TGTGCCAGCAGTTTATCGGACAGGGGTCGATCACCCCTCCACTTT
v_call: TRBV28
j_call: TRBJ1-6
d_call: TRBD1
clone_size: .

cdr3_aa: CASSKQDRSSYEQYF
cdr3_nt: TGTGCCAGCAGCAAACAGGACAGGAGCTCCTACGAGCAGTACTTC
v_call: TRBV21-1
j_call: TRBJ2-7
d_call: .
clone_size: .

cdr3_aa: CASSEIRDFSEQFF
cdr3_nt: TGTGCCAGCAGCGAAATCCGGGACTTCAGTGAGCAGTTCTTC
v_call: TRBV2
j_call: TRBJ2-1
d_call: .
clone_size: .

cdr3_aa: CASSQDRGQPEHTGELFF
cdr3_nt: TGTGCCAGCAGCCAAGATCGGGGACAGCCAGAACATACCGGGGAGCTGTTTTTT
v_call: TRBV3-1/TRBV3-2
j_call: TRBJ2-2
d_call: TRBD1
clone_size: .

cdr3_aa: CASSPRGSSGRPLSEQYF
cdr3_nt: TGTGCCAGCAGCCCCAGGGGGTCTAGCGGGAGGCCTCTTAGCGAGCAGTACTTC
v_call: TRBV11-2
j_call: TRBJ2-7
d_call: TRBD2
clone_size: .

cdr3_aa: CASSLPSGVLDEQFF
cdr3_nt: TGCGCCAGCAGCTTGCCCTCCGGAGTTCTGGATGAGCAGTTCTTC
v_call: TRBV5-1
j_call: TRBJ2-1
d_call: .
clone_size: .

cdr3_aa: CASSLDGGQGTVYGYTF
cdr3_nt: TGTGCCAGCAGCTTGGATGGGGGACAGGGGACTGTCTATGGCTACACCTTC
v_call: TRBV5-5
j_call: TRBJ1-2
d_call: TRBD1
clone_size: .

cdr3_aa: CASSLDLAGAYEQFF
cdr3_nt: TGTGCCAGCAGCTTAGATCTAGCGGGAGCCTATGAGCAGTTCTTC
v_call: TRBV11-2
j_call: TRBJ2-1
d_call: TRBD2
clone_size: .

cdr3_aa: CASRAGVSSDTQYF
cdr3_nt: TGTGCCAGCAGAGCGGGGGTCTCCTCAGATACGCAGTATTTT
v_call: TRBV7-2
j_call: TRBJ2-3
d_call: TRBD2
clone_size: few

cdr3_aa: CSVLERDRYNEQFF
cdr3_nt: TGCAGCGTTCTAGAGCGGGACCGTTACAATGAGCAGTTCTTC
v_call: TRBV29-1
j_call: TRBJ2-1
d_call: TRBD2
clone_size: .

cdr3_aa: CASRRGSTDTQYF
cdr3_nt: TGCGCCAGCAGAAGGGGGTCAACAGATACGCAGTATTTT
v_call: TRBV5-1
j_call: TRBJ2-3
d_call: .
clone_size: .

cdr3_aa: CSVDRGRRNEQFF
cdr3_nt: TGCAGCGTTGACAGGGGGCGCAGGAATGAGCAGTTCTTC
v_call: TRBV29-1
j_call: TRBJ2-1
d_call: TRBD1
clone_size: .

cdr3_aa: CASSLVRTGNTEAFF
cdr3_nt: TGTGCCAGCAGCTTAGTTCGGACAGGAAACACTGAAGCTTTCTTT
v_call: TRBV7-8
j_call: TRBJ1-1
d_call: TRBD1
clone_size: few

cdr3_aa: CASSLGTSGGYPQDF
cdr3_nt: TGTGCCAGCAGCCTTGGGACTAGCGGGGGGTATCCCCAGGACTTC
v_call: TRBV7-3
j_call: TRBJ2-5
d_call: TRBD2
clone_size: .

cdr3_aa: CASSFGTSGDTDTQYF
cdr3_nt: TGTGCCAGCAGTTTCGGGACTAGCGGGGACACAGATACGCAGTATTTT
v_call: TRBV28
j_call: TRBJ2-3
d_call: TRBD2
clone_size: .